A selection of T cell receptor beta chains follows, all from one sample in a study of blood T cell repertoires in COVID-19. Assay used: immunoSEQ multiplex PCR; TCRdb lists only in-frame clones, some missing. The data contain approximately 120,000 clones, 88% of them singletons. The sequencing input was peripheral blood. These receptors all come from a human donor in a cohort sampled during active COVID-19. Both conserved end residues are part of each CDR3. Fields, in order: D gene, clone size, J gene, V gene, CDR3 DNA, CDR3 protein. The D gene is left open where the match is weak. Size values are once, few and many counts, or a class for expanded clones, and some rows have none.

TRBD2,once,TRBJ2-3,TRBV4-2,TGTGCCAGCAGCCAAGATCGAGAGCGGGGGGTCTTGGATACGCAGTATTTT,CASSQDRERGVLDTQYF
TRBD2,NA,TRBJ2-7,TRBV4-1,TGCGCCAGCAGCCAAGAGATGGTGGCTAGCGGGAGTAGGGAGCAGTACTTC,CASSQEMVASGSREQYF
NA,NA,TRBJ1-5,TRBV19,TGTGCCAGTACTGGGCTCGGGATAAGCGTCAATCAGCCCCAGCATTTT,CASTGLGISVNQPQHF
TRBD2,NA,TRBJ2-1,TRBV19,TGTGCCAGTAGCATTAGCGGGAACTCCTACAATGAGCAGTTCTTC,CASSISGNSYNEQFF
NA,NA,TRBJ2-5,TRBV6-5,TGTGCCAGCAGTTACTCGGGTGGGGCAGGGACCCAGTACTTC,CASSYSGGAGTQYF
NA,NA,TRBJ2-5,TRBV28,TGTGCCAGCAGTCATGGCTTGGGGCTTCTGGTGGAGACCCAGTACTTC,CASSHGLGLLVETQYF
NA,NA,TRBJ1-2,TRBV4-1,TGCGCCAGCAGCCAAGAGCCCAGGGGTAGTCGCTACACCTTC,CASSQEPRGSRYTF
NA,NA,TRBJ1-5,TRBV7-9,TGTGCCAGCAGCACCGAGGCGCAGCCCCAGCATTTT,CASSTEAQPQHF
NA,NA,TRBJ1-5,TRBV24-1,TGTGCCACCAGGTCGGGGGAAGGTCAGCCCCAGCATTTT,CATRSGEGQPQHF
NA,NA,TRBJ1-6,TRBV28,TGTGCCAGCCGTCGGGACTTTAATTCACCCCTCCACTTT,CASRRDFNSPLHF
TRBD2,NA,TRBJ2-3,TRBV29-1,TGCAGCGTGGCCCAGGGAGCGGGGGGAGATACGCAGTATTTT,CSVAQGAGGDTQYF
NA,NA,TRBJ2-5,TRBV5-6,TGTGCCAGCAGCTTGGTGGCACAAGAGACCCAGTACTTC,CASSLVAQETQYF
NA,NA,TRBJ2-1,TRBV11-1,TGTGCCAGCAGCTTTGGCGGCTATGAGCAGTTCTTC,CASSFGGYEQFF
TRBD1,NA,TRBJ2-3,TRBV6-5,TGTGCCAGCAAACAAGACAGGGGCACAGATACGCAGTATTTT,CASKQDRGTDTQYF
NA,NA,TRBJ2-7,TRBV7-2,TGTGCCAGCAGCATGCGGGACTCCCACTACGAGCAGTACTTC,CASSMRDSHYEQYF
NA,NA,TRBJ2-2,TRBV29-1,TGCAGCGTTGAGCAGGGTTACACCGGGGAGCTGTTTTTT,CSVEQGYTGELFF
TRBD1,once,TRBJ1-2,TRBV6-6,TGTGCCAGCAGGAACAGGGGGAACTATGGCTACACCTTC,CASRNRGNYGYTF
NA,NA,TRBJ2-3,TRBV3-1/TRBV3-2,TGTGCCAGCAGCCAAAGTGCCCTAGCCGGCACAGATACGCAGTATTTT,CASSQSALAGTDTQYF
NA,NA,TRBJ1-6,TRBV19,TGTGCCAGTAGTATGTTCACGAGCTCCTATAATTCACCCCTCCACTTT,CASSMFTSSYNSPLHF
TRBD1,NA,TRBJ1-2,TRBV7-2,TGTGCCAGCAGCCCAACCACAGGGGGATATGGCTACACCTTC,CASSPTTGGYGYTF
NA,NA,TRBJ2-2,TRBV12-3/TRBV12-4,TGTGCCAGCAGTTTAATAAACACCGGGGAGCTGTTTTTT,CASSLINTGELFF
NA,once,TRBJ2-7,TRBV28,TGTGCCAGCAGTTCTCCCACTAGGGGGTCCTACGAGCAGTACTTC,CASSSPTRGSYEQYF
NA,NA,TRBJ2-2,TRBV13,TGTGCCAGCAGCTCTTCGGGACTGACCGGGGAGCTGTTTTTT,CASSSSGLTGELFF
TRBD2,NA,TRBJ2-1,TRBV11-3,TGTGCCAGCAGCAGACTAGCGGGAGACTACAATGAGCAGTTCTTC,CASSRLAGDYNEQFF
TRBD1,NA,TRBJ1-2,TRBV7-8,TGTGCCAGCAGCTTAGCCGGGGCAGGGGGGCGCGGCTACACCTTC,CASSLAGAGGRGYTF
TRBD1,NA,TRBJ1-1,TRBV27,TGTGCCAGCACCAAGACAGGGTTCGGCACTGAAGCTTTCTTT,CASTKTGFGTEAFF
NA,once,TRBJ1-1,TRBV4-1,TGCGCCAGCAGCCAAGGGGGCACGCAATCATACAACACTGAAGCTTTCTTT,CASSQGGTQSYNTEAFF
NA,NA,TRBJ1-2,TRBV29-1,TGCAGCGTTGAGGAGGGCTACACCTTC,CSVEEGYTF
NA,NA,TRBJ1-2,TRBV7-2,TGTGCCAGCAGTGGAGGGATAGCCTATGGCTACACCTTC,CASSGGIAYGYTF
NA,NA,TRBJ2-7,TRBV10-3,TGTGCCATCAGCCTTAGCAGATACGAGCAGTACTTC,CAISLSRYEQYF
NA,once,TRBJ2-1,TRBV11-2,TGTGCCAGCAGCTTAGCCGGCAGGGGTGCCCACAATGAGCAGTTCTTC,CASSLAGRGAHNEQFF
TRBD2,NA,TRBJ2-2,TRBV11-2,TGTGCCAGCAGCTTTCCTGGGACTAGCGGTCTCACCGGGGAGCTGTTTTTT,CASSFPGTSGLTGELFF
TRBD1,NA,TRBJ1-3,TRBV30,TGTGCCTGGAGTGGGGGGACAGACAGAAACACCATATATTTT,CAWSGGTDRNTIYF
NA,NA,TRBJ2-6,TRBV7-6,TGTGCCAGCAGCCTGGGGGCTCCCTCGGCTTCTGGGGCCAACGTCCTGACTTTC,CASSLGAPSASGANVLTF
NA,NA,TRBJ2-5,TRBV2,TGTGCCAGCTCCGATGTCACAGGAAACCAAGAGACCCAGTACTTC,CASSDVTGNQETQYF
TRBD1,NA,TRBJ1-4,TRBV4-1,TGCGCCAGCAGCCAAGCCCCGGCAGGGGGGACTGAAAAACTGTTTTTT,CASSQAPAGGTEKLFF
NA,NA,TRBJ2-5,TRBV6-4,TGTGCCAGCAGTGGATGGGACACCGAAGAGACCCAGTACTTC,CASSGWDTEETQYF